This entry describes one T cell receptor (beta chain). As yet, its antigen is unknown. This entry comes from a study of beta chain features in type 1 diabetes. The entirety of the isolated RNA underwent reverse transcription, so expressed TCRB transcripts were sequenced. The data were produced by immunoSEQ multiplex PCR, yet TCRdb's version contains in-frame clones alone and is incomplete. The sample holds about 360,000 clones, around 13% seen once. Findings and caveats of the study: A closer apparent resemblance between naive, central memory and Treg TCRB repertoires was seen in patients than in healthy donors. TCRB CDR3 length was moderately but significantly reduced in all four CD4+ subsets of Type 1 diabetes patients.

The sequencing input was naive CD4+ T cells from blood. The receptor was isolated from a man younger than 35 in good health.

In DNA form, the CDR3 reads TGTGCCAGCAGCCCCGACAGGGGTCACGGCTACACCTTC. Translating it yields CASSPDRGHGYTF. V and J are TRBV5-4 and TRBJ1-2; 8 nucleotides line up with TRBD1. The germline V gene has CDR1 SGHNT and CDR2 YYREEE (reference sequence). Trimming took 4 bases from V and 8 from J; bases not matched to a gene: 7. The CDR3 is 13 residues long. The complete variable domain, with remaining parts taken from reference TRBV5-4 and TRBJ1-2, reads ETGVTQSPTHLIKTRGQQVTLRCSSQSGHNTVSWYQQALGQGPQFIFQYYREEENGRGNFPPRFSGLQFPNYSSELNVNALELDDSALYLCASSPDRGHGYTFGSGTRLTVV.